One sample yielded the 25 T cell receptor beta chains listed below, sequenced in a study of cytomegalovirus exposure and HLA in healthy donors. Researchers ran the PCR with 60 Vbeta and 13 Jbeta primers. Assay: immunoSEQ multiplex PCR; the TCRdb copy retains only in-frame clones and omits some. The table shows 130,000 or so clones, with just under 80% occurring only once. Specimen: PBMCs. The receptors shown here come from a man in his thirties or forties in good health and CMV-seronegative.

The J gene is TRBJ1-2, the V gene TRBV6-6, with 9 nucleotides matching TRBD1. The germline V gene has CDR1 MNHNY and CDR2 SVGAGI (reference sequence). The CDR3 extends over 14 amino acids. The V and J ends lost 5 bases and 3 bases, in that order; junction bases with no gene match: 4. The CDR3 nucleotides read TGTGCCAGCAGTCCGGGACAGGGATACTATGGCTACACCTTC. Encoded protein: CASSPGQGYYGYTF.

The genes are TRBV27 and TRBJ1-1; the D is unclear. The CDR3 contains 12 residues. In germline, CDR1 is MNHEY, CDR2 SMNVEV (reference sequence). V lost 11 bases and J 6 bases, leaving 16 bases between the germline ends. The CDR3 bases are TGTGCCGCTAGGAGTCTGGATGCTGAAGCTTTCTTT. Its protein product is CAARSLDAEAFF.

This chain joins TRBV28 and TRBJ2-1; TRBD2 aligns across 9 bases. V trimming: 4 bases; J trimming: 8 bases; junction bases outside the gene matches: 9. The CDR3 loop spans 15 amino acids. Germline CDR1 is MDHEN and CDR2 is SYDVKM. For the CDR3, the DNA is TGTGCCAGCAGTTCACCGGGACTAGCTCCCGATGAGCAGTTCTTC. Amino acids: CASSSPGLAPDEQFF.

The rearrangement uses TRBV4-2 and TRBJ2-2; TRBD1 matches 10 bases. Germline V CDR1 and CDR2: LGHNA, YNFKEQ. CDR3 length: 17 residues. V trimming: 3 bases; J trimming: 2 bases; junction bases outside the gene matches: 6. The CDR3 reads CASSQKGTGVNTGELFF. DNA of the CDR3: TGTGCCAGCAGCCAGAAAGGGACAGGGGTTAACACCGGGGAGCTGTTTTTT.

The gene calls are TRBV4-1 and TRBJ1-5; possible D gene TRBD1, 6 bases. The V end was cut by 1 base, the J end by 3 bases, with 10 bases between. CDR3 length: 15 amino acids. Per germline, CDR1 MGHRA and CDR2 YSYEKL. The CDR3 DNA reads TGCGCCAGCAGCCAAGCAGGGGCACACAATCAGCCCCAGCATTTT. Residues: CASSQAGAHNQPQHF.

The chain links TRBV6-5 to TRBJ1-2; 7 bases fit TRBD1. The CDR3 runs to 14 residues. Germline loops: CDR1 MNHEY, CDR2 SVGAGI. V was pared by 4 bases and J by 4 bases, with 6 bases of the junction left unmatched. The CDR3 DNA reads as TGTGCCAGCAGTTTAAAGGGGGCAGGCTATGGCTACACCTTC. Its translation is CASSLKGAGYGYTF.

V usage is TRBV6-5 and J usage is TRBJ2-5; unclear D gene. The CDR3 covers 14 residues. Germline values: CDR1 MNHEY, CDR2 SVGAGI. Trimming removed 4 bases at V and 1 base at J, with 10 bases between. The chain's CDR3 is CASSFASFQETQYF. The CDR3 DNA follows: TGTGCCAGCAGTTTTGCTAGTTTCCAAGAGACCCAGTACTTC.

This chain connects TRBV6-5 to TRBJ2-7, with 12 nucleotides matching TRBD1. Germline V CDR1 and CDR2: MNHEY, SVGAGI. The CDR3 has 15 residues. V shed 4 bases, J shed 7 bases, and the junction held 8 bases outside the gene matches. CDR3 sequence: CASSSPGQGAGEQYF. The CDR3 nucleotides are TGTGCCAGCAGTTCGCCGGGACAGGGGGCAGGGGAGCAGTACTTC.

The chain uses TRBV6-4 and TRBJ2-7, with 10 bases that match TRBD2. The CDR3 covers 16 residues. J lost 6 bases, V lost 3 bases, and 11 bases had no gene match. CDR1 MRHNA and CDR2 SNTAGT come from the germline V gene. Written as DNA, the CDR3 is TGTGCCAGCAGTGAACAAGGACTAGCGGATTTGGGCGAGCAGTACTTC. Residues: CASSEQGLADLGEQYF.

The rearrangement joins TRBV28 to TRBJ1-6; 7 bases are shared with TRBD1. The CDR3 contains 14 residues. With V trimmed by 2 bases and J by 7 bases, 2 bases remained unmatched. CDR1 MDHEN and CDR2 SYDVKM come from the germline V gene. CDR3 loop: CASSLGTANSPLHF. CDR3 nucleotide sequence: TGTGCCAGCAGTTTAGGGACAGCCAATTCACCCCTCCACTTT.

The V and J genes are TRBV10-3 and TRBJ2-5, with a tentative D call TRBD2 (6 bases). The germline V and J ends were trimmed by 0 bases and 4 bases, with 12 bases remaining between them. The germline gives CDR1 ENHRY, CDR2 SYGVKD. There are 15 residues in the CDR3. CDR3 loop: CAISESIRELETQYF. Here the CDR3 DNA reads TGTGCCATCAGTGAGTCGATTCGGGAGTTAGAGACCCAGTACTTC.

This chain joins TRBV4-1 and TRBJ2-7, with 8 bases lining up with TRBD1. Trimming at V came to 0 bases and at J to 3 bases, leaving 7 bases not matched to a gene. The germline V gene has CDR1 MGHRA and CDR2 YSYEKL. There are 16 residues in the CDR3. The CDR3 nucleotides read TGCGCCAGCAGCCAAGACCCCCTTGGACAGGGCTACGAGCAGTACTTC. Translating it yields CASSQDPLGQGYEQYF.

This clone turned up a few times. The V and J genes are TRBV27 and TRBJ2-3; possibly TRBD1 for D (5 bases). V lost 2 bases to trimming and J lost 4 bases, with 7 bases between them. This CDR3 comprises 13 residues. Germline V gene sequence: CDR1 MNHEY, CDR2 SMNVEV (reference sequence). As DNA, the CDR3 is TGTGCCAGCAGTTTAGGACAACCAGATACGCAGTATTTT. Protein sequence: CASSLGQPDTQYF.

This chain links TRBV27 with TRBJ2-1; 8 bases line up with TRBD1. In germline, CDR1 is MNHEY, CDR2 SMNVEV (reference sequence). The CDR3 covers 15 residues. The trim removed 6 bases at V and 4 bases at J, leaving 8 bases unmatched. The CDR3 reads CASRYKDRAYNEQFF. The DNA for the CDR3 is TGTGCCAGCAGATATAAGGACAGGGCGTACAATGAGCAGTTCTTC.

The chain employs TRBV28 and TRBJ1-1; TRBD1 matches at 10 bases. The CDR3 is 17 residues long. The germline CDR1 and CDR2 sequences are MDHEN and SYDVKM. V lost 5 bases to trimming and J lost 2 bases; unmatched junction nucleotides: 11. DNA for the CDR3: TGTGCCAGCAGTGGTGCGGGGACAGGGGTAAGAAACACTGAAGCTTTCTTT. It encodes CASSGAGTGVRNTEAFF. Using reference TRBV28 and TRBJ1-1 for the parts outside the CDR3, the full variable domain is DVKVTQSSRYLVKRTGEKVFLECVQDMDHENMFWYRQDPGLGLRLIYFSYDVKMKEKGDIPEGYSVSREKKERFSLILESASTNQTSMYLCASSGAGTGVRNTEAFFGQGTRLTVV.

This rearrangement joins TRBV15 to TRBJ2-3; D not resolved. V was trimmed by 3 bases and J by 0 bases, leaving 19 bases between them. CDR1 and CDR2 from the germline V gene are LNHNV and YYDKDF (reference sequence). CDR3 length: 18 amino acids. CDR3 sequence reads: CATSSRPGSPTSTDTQYF. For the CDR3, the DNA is TGTGCCACCAGCAGTCGTCCAGGTTCCCCTACTAGCACAGATACGCAGTATTTT.

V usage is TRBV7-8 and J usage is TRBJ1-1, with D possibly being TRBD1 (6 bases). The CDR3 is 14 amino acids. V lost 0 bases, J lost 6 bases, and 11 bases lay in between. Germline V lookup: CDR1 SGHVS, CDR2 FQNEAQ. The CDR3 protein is CASSLAARGAEAFF. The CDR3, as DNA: TGTGCCAGCAGCTTAGCGGCCAGGGGAGCTGAAGCTTTCTTT.

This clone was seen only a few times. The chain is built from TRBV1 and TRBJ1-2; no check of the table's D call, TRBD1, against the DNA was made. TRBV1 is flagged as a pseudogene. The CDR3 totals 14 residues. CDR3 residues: CTRSEGATNYGYTF. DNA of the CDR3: TGCACCAGGTCGGAAGGGGCCACTAACTATGGCTACACCTTC.

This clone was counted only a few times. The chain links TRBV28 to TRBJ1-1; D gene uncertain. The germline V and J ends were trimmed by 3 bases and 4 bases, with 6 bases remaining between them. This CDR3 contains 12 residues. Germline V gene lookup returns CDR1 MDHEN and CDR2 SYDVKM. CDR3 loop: CASSFRPTEAFF. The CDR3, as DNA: TGTGCCAGCAGTTTCCGTCCCACTGAAGCTTTCTTT.

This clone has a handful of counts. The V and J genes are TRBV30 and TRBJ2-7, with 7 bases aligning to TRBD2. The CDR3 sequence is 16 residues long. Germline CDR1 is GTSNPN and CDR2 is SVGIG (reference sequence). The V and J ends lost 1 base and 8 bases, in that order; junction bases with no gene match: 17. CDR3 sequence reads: CAWSAAGASGAKKQYF. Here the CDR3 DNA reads TGTGCCTGGAGTGCCGCCGGGGCTAGCGGAGCTAAGAAGCAGTACTTC.

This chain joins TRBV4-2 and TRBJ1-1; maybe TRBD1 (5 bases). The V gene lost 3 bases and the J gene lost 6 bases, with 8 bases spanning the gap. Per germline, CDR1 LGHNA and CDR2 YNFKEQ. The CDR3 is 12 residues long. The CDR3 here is CASSQGGAEAFF. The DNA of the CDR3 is TGTGCCAGCAGCCAGGGGGGGGCTGAAGCTTTCTTT.

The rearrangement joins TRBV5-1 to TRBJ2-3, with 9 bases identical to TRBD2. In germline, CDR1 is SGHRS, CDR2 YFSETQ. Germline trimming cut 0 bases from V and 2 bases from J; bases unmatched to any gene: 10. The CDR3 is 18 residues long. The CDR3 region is CASSLDGAGGPYTDTQYF. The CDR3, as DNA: TGCGCCAGCAGCTTGGATGGTGCGGGAGGGCCGTACACAGATACGCAGTATTTT.

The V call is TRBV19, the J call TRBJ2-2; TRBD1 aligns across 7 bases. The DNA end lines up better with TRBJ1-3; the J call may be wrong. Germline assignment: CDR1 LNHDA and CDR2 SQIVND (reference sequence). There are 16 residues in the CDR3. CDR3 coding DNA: TGTGCCAGTAGTATCTCGGGACAGCGGGCTGGAAACACCATATATTTT. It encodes CASSISGQRAGNTIYF.

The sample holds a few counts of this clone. Written as DNA, the CDR3 is TGTGCCTGGAGTGTAGGGGGCAGGGGGAATCAGCCCCAGCATTTT. Translation: CAWSVGGRGNQPQHF. V and J are TRBV30 and TRBJ1-5; TRBD1 matches at 7 bases. Germline V gives CDR1 GTSNPN, CDR2 SVGIG (reference sequence). The CDR3 has 15 amino acids. V shed 0 bases and J 4 bases; nucleotides not matched to a gene: 6. Full variable domain (missing parts from reference TRBV30 and TRBJ1-5): SQTIHQWPATLVQPVGSPLSLECTVEGTSNPNLYWYRQAAGRGLQLLFYSVGIGQISSEVPQNLSASRPQDRQFILSSKKLLLSDSGFYLCAWSVGGRGNQPQHFGDGTRLSIL.

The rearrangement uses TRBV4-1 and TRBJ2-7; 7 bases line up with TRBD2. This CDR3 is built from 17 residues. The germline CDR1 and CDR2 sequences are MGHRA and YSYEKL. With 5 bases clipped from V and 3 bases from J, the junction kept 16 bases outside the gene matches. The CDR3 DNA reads TGCGCCAGCAGCGCAAGAGCTGGGGGGGGAGAGGGCTACGAGCAGTACTTC. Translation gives CASSARAGGGEGYEQYF.